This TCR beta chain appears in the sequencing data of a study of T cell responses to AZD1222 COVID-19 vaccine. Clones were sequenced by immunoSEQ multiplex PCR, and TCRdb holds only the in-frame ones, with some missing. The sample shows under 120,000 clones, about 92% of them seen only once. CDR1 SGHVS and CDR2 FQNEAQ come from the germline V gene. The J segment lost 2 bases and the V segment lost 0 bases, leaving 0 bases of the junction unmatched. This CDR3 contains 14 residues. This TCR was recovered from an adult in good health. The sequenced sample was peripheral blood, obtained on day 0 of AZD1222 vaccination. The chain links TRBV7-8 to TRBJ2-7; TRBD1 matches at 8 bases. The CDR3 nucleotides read TGTGCCAGCAGCTTAGCGACAGGGGCCTACGAGCAGTACTTC. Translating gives CASSLATGAYEQYF.